This TCR beta chain stems from a study of CD8 T cells in Susac syndrome. Study-level points and caveats: As acknowledged by the study, its TCR sequencing and HLA analysis included a relatively small number of individuals.

The V end lost 0 bases, the J end lost 3 bases, and 12 bases lay between the germline ends. The CDR3 sequence is 15 residues long. Germline lookup yields CDR1 MNHEY and CDR2 SVGEGT. Reverse transcription used about 0.5 to 1 ug RNA and random hexamers. The immunoSEQ assay covered 54 Vbeta and 13 Jbeta segments for CDR3. From the immunoSEQ multiplex PCR reads, TCRdb called clonotypes with MiXCR, one entry per CDR3 protein. The data contain some 300,000 distinct CDR3 sequences, 75% to 85% of them singletons. Worth noting for this clonotype: What it binds is not known.

The multiple sclerosis control group consisted of treatment-naive patients whose relapsing-remitting disease, which was either stable or active, fulfilled revised McDonald criteria. In contrast to the negatively isolated CD8+ and CD4+ T cells, TEMRA cells were FACS-enriched. The V and J genes are TRBV6-2 or TRBV6-3 and TRBJ2-7; no clear D. This TCR derives from a human donor with multiple sclerosis. Sequenced input: CD8+ T cells from PBMCs. The CDR3 DNA follows: TGTGCCAGCAGTTACTCGTTCGCGGCCGTCTACGAGCAGTACTTC. It codes for CASSYSFAAVYEQYF.